Each of the 18 T cell receptor beta chains below was sequenced from the same sample in a study of blood T cell repertoires in COVID-19. Repertoires were generated with immunoSEQ multiplex PCR, while TCRdb's copy carries only in-frame clones and drops some. The sample shows about 210,000 clones, around 82% of them seen only once. Sequencing input: peripheral blood. The origin of the receptors is a woman between 40 and 50 years old with active or convalescent COVID-19.

The genes are TRBV19 and TRBJ1-1, with D uncertain. The germline gives CDR1 LNHDA, CDR2 SQIVND (reference sequence). V lost 7 bases and J 10 bases, leaving 13 bases between the germline ends. The CDR3 has 11 amino acids. CDR3 loop: CASIGDIVAFF. The CDR3 region has the DNA TGTGCCAGTATCGGGGATATCGTAGCTTTCTTT.

This clone was seen more than once but under ten times. This chain links TRBV7-9 with TRBJ1-2; 9 positions agree with TRBD1. This CDR3 has 18 residues. CDR1 SEHNR and CDR2 FQNEAQ come from the germline V gene (reference sequence). Losses at the gene ends were 5 bases for V and 4 bases for J; bases not matched to a gene: 17. Here the CDR3 reads CASSPSYLGTGLPYGYTF. The CDR3 coding sequence is TGTGCCAGCAGCCCCAGCTATTTGGGGACAGGGCTCCCCTATGGCTACACCTTC.

The rearrangement uses TRBV25-1 and TRBJ2-5; 10 bases align to TRBD2. Germline assignment: CDR1 MGHDK and CDR2 SYGVNS. V was pared by 4 bases and J by 5 bases, with 16 bases of the junction left unmatched. This CDR3 is 18 amino acids long. CDR3 nucleotides: TGTGCCAGCAGTGGAGCCCGGGGACTAGCGCCCGAGCCCGAGACCCAGTACTTC. Translated: CASSGARGLAPEPETQYF. The full variable domain, in which reference TRBV25-1 and TRBJ2-5 provide the parts outside the CDR3, is EADIYQTPRYLVIGTGKKITLECSQTMGHDKMYWYQQDPGMELHLIHYSYGVNSTEKGDLSSESTVSRIRTEHFPLTLESARPSHTSQYLCASSGARGLAPEPETQYFGPGTRLLVL.

The J gene is TRBJ1-1, the V gene TRBV18; D not resolved. Trimming cost V 5 bases and J 3 bases, with 13 bases left between them. This CDR3 is 14 amino acids long. Germline-derived CDR1 and CDR2 are KGHSH and LQKENI. CDR3 DNA sequence: TGTGCCAGCTCATCTCAAAACAGTGACACTGAAGCTTTCTTT. Protein: CASSSQNSDTEAFF.

This chain uses TRBV30 with TRBJ1-1, with D hard to call. This CDR3 comprises 13 residues. Germline CDR1 and CDR2: GTSNPN and SVGIG (reference sequence). The V end was cut by 2 bases, the J end by 6 bases, with 13 bases between. DNA for the CDR3: TGTGCCTGGAGTTATATCCCCTCGGCTGAAGCTTTCTTT. This codes for CAWSYIPSAEAFF. Filled out from reference TRBV30 and TRBJ1-1, the complete variable domain reads SQTIHQWPATLVQPVGSPLSLECTVEGTSNPNLYWYRQAAGRGLQLLFYSVGIGQISSEVPQNLSASRPQDRQFILSSKKLLLSDSGFYLCAWSYIPSAEAFFGQGTRLTVV.

The chain has TRBV9 and TRBJ2-2; tentatively, D is TRBD1 (6 bases). The germline V gene encodes CDR1 SGDLS and CDR2 YYNGEE. The length of the CDR3 is 14 residues. With 5 bases removed from V and 2 bases from J, the gap between germline ends came to 10 bases. The CDR3 nucleotides are TGTGCCAGCAGAGGACAGACTAACACCGGGGAGCTGTTTTTT. Residues: CASRGQTNTGELFF.

The chain recombines TRBV6-2 or TRBV6-3 with TRBJ1-1, with D possibly matching TRBD1 (6 bases). V was pared by 6 bases and J by 4 bases, with 15 bases between. Looked up from germline, CDR1 is MNHEY and CDR2 is SVGEGT. The CDR3 has 14 amino acids. CDR3 coding DNA: TGTGCCAGCAGCCCAGGGGTGGGTATCACTGAAGCTTTCTTT. It yields the protein CASSPGVGITEAFF.

The chain joins TRBV6-6 to TRBJ1-2, with D hard to call. The CDR3 sequence is 15 residues long. Trimming took off 4 bases at V and 8 bases at J, with 20 bases between the two ends. Germline V gene data show CDR1 as MNHNY and CDR2 as SVGAGI (reference sequence). As DNA, the CDR3 is TGTGCCAGCAGTTCCCCGACGGGGTCGTCGTACGGCTACACCTTC. Residues: CASSSPTGSSYGYTF.

In DNA, the CDR3 is TGTGCCAGCAGCCCCAGGAGCGGGGAGTACAATGAGCAGTTCTTC. Translated, it gives CASSPRSGEYNEQFF. The chain employs TRBV9 and TRBJ2-1, with 7 bases that match TRBD2. With 4 bases clipped from V and 4 bases from J, the junction kept 8 bases outside the gene matches. The CDR3 length is 15 residues. Germline V CDR1 and CDR2: SGDLS, YYNGEE.

The chain links TRBV6-1 to TRBJ1-5; 8 bases map to TRBD1. The germline CDR1 and CDR2 sequences are MNHNS and SASEGT. Trimming removed 2 bases from V and 6 bases from J; junction bases left unmatched: 6. The CDR3 spans 15 residues. Written as DNA, the CDR3 is TGTGCCAGCAGTGAAATGGGACAGGCAGGTCAGCCCCAGCATTTT. This encodes CASSEMGQAGQPQHF.

The genes are TRBV7-2 and TRBJ1-5, with D unclear. From germline, CDR1 is SGHTA and CDR2 FQGNSA. The CDR3 contains 15 residues. V lost 5 bases to trimming and J lost 3 bases, with 14 bases between them. The CDR3 bases are TGTGCCAGCAGCCCCGGGGAGGCCATCAATCAGCCCCAGCATTTT. Translated, it gives CASSPGEAINQPQHF.

This sequence joins TRBV15 and TRBJ2-7, with a possible D match to TRBD1 (6 bases). This CDR3 has 14 amino acids. Trimming removed 0 bases from V and 0 bases from J, with 6 bases in between. Germline-derived CDR1 and CDR2 are LNHNV and YYDKDF (reference sequence). This chain's CDR3 is CATSREDSSYEQYF. The CDR3 DNA reads TGTGCCACCAGCAGAGAGGACAGCTCCTACGAGCAGTACTTC.

The rearrangement uses TRBV7-9 and TRBJ2-5; D is unresolved. V was shortened by 5 bases and J by 5 bases, with 15 bases between the two germline ends. Germline CDR1 is SEHNR and CDR2 is FQNEAQ (reference sequence). CDR3 size: 14 residues. CDR3 nucleotides: TGTGCCAGCAGCCCCGGCGCCTTAGCCGAGACCCAGTACTTC. This translates into CASSPGALAETQYF.

This sequence joins TRBV5-1 and TRBJ1-4; TRBD1 is a possible D gene (6 bases). This CDR3 is 14 amino acids long. V dropped 6 bases and J dropped 4 bases, with 13 bases sitting between them. Germline CDR1 reads SGHRS; CDR2 reads YFSETQ. As DNA, the CDR3 is TGCGCCAGCAACCCCGGACAGATTAATGAAAAACTGTTTTTT. Translating it yields CASNPGQINEKLFF.

The chain has TRBV20-1 and TRBJ1-1; D is undetermined. Trimming took 3 bases from V and 9 from J, leaving 11 bases between them. The CDR3 is made up of 11 amino acids. Germline assignment: CDR1 DFQATT and CDR2 SNEGSKA (reference sequence). This CDR3 is CSARRGTKAFF. The CDR3 DNA sequence: TGCAGTGCTAGGCGCGGTACGAAAGCTTTCTTT.

This chain links TRBV4-1 with TRBJ1-3; D call uncertain. The CDR3 is made up of 13 amino acids. The V and J ends lost 1 base and 2 bases respectively, with 3 bases between them. The germline V gene encodes CDR1 MGHRA and CDR2 YSYEKL. Here the CDR3 reads CASSQVTGNTIYF. CDR3 nucleotides: TGCGCCAGCAGCCAAGTTACTGGAAACACCATATATTTT.

The chain links TRBV7-6 to TRBJ2-7, with 9 nucleotides matching TRBD1. Germline V CDR1 and CDR2: SGHVS, FNYEAQ. The length of the CDR3 is 17 residues. Trimming took 3 bases from V and 1 from J; bases not matched to a gene: 10. DNA for the CDR3: TGTGCCAGCAGCTTGAGCGACGCCGGGACAGGGTCCTACGAGCAGTACTTC. This codes for CASSLSDAGTGSYEQYF.

The chain employs TRBV7-3 and TRBJ2-1; D is perhaps TRBD2 (6 bases). Trimming pared 4 bases from V and 6 bases from J, leaving 16 bases between. Germline CDR1 reads SGHTA; CDR2 reads FQGTGA. The CDR3 runs to 15 residues. The CDR3 spells CASSSSREPSNEQFF. CDR3 bases: TGTGCCAGCAGCTCAAGCCGGGAGCCTAGCAATGAGCAGTTCTTC.